This T cell receptor beta chain originates from a study of blood T cell repertoires in COVID-19. V shed 3 bases and J shed 2 bases, with 17 bases lying between them. In germline, CDR1 is SGHNT, CDR2 YYREEE (reference sequence). CDR3 length: 17 residues. Generated by immunoSEQ multiplex PCR, the TCRdb table keeps only in-frame clones and is missing some. The table has tens of thousands of clones, roughly 87% seen once; the top ten hold 3%. The receptor was derived from a woman in her 50s with active or convalescent COVID-19. Sequencing was carried out using peripheral blood. The chain has TRBV5-4 and TRBJ1-4; D ambiguous. The CDR3: CASSSSKSRVTNEKLFF. The CDR3 DNA follows: TGTGCCAGCAGCTCCTCAAAGTCGCGGGTGACTAATGAAAAACTGTTTTTT.